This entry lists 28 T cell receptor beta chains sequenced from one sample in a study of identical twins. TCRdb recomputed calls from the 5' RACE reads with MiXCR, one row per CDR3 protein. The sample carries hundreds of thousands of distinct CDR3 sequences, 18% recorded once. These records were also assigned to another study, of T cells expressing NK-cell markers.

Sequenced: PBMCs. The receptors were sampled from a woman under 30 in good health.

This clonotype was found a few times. CDR3 residues: CAWQGRGLNTEAFF. As DNA, the CDR3 is TGTGCCTGGCAGGGGAGGGGGCTGAACACTGAAGCTTTCTTT. This chain joins TRBV30 and TRBJ1-1; 7 positions match TRBD1. The CDR3 loop spans 14 amino acids. The germline CDR1 and CDR2 sequences are GTSNPN and SVGIG (reference sequence). The trim removed 5 bases at V and 0 bases at J, leaving 6 bases unmatched.

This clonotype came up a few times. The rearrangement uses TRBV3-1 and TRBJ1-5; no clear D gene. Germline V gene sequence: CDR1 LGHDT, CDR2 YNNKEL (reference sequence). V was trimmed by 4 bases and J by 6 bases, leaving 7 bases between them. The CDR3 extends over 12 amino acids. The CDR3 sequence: CASSPLGQPQHF. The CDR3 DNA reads TGTGCCAGCAGCCCTCTGGGTCAGCCCCAGCATTTT.

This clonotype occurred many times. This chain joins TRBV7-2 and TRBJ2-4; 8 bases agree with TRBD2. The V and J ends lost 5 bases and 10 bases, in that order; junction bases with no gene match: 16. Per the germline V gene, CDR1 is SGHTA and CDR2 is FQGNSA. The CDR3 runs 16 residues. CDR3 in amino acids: CASSPGVEAGASIQYF. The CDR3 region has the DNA TGTGCCAGCAGCCCCGGGGTAGAAGCGGGGGCCTCTATTCAGTACTTC.

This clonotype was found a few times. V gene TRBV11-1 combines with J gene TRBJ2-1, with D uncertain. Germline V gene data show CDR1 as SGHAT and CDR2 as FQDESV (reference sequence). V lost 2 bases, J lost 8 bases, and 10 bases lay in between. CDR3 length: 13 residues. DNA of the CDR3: TGTGCCAGCAGCTTAAACCCAGGCGATGAGCAGTTCTTC. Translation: CASSLNPGDEQFF.

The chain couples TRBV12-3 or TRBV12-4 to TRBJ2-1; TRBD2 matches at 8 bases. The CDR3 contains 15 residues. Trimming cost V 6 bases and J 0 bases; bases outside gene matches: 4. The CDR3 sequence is CASRTSESSYNEQFF. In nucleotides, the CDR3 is TGTGCCAGCAGGACTAGCGAAAGCTCCTACAATGAGCAGTTCTTC.

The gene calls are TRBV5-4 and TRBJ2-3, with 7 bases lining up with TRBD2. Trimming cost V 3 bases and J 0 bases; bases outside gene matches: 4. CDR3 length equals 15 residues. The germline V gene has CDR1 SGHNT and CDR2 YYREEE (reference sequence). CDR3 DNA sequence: TGTGCCAGCAGCTGGGGCGGGAGTAGCACAGATACGCAGTATTTT. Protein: CASSWGGSSTDTQYF.

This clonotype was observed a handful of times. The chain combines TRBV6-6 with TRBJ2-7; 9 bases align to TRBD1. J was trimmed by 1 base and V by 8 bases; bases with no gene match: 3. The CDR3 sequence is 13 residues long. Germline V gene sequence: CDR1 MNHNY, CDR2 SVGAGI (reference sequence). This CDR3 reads CASFGQGSYEQYF. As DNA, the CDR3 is TGTGCCAGCTTTGGACAGGGGTCCTACGAGCAGTACTTC.

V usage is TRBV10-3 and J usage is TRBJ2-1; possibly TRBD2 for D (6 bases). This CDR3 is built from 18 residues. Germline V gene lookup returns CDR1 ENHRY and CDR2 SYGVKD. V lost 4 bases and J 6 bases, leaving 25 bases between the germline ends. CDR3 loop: CAISAGPVADTRRNEQFF. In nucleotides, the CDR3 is TGTGCCATCAGTGCCGGACCGGTAGCGGACACGCGGCGCAATGAGCAGTTCTTC.

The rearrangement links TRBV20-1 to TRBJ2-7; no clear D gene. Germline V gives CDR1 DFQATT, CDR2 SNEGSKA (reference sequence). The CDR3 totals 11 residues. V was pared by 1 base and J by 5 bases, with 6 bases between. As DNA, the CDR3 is TGCAGTGCTAGAGTGCTCGACGAGCAGTACTTC. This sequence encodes CSARVLDEQYF.

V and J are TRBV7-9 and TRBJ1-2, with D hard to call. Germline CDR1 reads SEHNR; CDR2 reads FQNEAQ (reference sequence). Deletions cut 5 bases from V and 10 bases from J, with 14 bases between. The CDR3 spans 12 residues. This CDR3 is CASSPGPGDYTF. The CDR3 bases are TGTGCCAGCAGCCCCGGACCCGGCGACTACACCTTC. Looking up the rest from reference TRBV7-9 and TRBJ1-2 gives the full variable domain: DTGVSQNPRHKITKRGQNVTFRCDPISEHNRLYWYRQTLGQGPEFLTYFQNEAQLEKSRLLSDRFSAERPKGSFSTLEIQRTEQGDSAMYLCASSPGPGDYTFGSGTRLTVV.

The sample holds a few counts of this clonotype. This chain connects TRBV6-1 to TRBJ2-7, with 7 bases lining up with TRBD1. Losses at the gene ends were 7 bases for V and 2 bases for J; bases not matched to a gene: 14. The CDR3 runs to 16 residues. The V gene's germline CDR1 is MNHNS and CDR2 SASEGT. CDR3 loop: CASTRMEQGKTYEQYF. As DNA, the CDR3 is TGTGCCAGCACCCGAATGGAACAGGGGAAGACCTACGAGCAGTACTTC.

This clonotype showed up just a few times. In DNA form, the CDR3 reads TGTGCCAGCAGTTTCGCAGTGGCGGGGGGGCTTAGATGGAATACGCAGTATTTT. Protein product: CASSFAVAGGLRWNTQYF. V is TRBV12-3 or TRBV12-4 and J is TRBJ2-3; 9 bases are shared with TRBD2. V shed 3 bases and J 7 bases; nucleotides not matched to a gene: 17. The CDR3 consists of 18 residues.

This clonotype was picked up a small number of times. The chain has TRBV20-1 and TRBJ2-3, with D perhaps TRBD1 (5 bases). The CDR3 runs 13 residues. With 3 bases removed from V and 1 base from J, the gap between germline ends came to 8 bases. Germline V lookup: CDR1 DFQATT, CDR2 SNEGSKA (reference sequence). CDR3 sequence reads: CSASLRGTDTQYF. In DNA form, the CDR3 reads TGCAGTGCTAGCCTCAGGGGCACAGATACGCAGTATTTT.

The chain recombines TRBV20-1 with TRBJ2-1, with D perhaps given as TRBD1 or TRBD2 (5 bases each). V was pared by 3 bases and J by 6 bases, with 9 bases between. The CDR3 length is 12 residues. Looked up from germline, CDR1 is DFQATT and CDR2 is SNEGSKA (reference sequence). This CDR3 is CSARGVLNEQFF. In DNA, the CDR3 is TGCAGTGCTAGGGGGGTCCTCAATGAGCAGTTCTTC.

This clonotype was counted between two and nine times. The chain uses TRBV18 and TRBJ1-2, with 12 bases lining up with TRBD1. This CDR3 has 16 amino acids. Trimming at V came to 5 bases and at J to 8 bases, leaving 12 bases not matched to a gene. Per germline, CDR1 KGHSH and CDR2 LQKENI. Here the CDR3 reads CASSSGTGGLRGGYTF. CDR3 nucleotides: TGTGCCAGCTCATCCGGGACAGGGGGCCTTCGGGGCGGCTACACCTTC.

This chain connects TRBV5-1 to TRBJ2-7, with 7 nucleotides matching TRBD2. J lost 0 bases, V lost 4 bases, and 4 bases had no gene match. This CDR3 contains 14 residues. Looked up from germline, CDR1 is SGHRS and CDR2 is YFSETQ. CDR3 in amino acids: CASSGGESSYEQYF. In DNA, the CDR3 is TGCGCCAGCAGCGGGGGGGAGAGCTCCTACGAGCAGTACTTC.

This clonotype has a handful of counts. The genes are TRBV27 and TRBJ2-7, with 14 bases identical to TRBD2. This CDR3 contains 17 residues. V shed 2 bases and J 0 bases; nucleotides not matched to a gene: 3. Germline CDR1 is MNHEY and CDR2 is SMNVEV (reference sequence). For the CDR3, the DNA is TGTGCCAGCAGTTTAAAAGGGACTAGCGGGAGCTCCTACGAGCAGTACTTC. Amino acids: CASSLKGTSGSSYEQYF.

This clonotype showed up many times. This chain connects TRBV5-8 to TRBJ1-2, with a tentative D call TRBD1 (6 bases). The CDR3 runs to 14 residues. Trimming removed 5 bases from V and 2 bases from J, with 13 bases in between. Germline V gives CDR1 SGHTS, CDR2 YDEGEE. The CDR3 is CASRLTGRNYGYTF. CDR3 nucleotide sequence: TGTGCCAGCAGACTCACAGGGAGGAACTATGGCTACACCTTC.

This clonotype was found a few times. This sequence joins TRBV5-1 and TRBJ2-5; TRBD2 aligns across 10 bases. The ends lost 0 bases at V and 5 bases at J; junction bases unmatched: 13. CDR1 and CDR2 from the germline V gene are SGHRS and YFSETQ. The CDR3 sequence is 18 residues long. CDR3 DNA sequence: TGCGCCAGCAGCTTGGTCCCCCAGCGGGGGGGGATCGTGGAGACCCAGTACTTC. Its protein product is CASSLVPQRGGIVETQYF.

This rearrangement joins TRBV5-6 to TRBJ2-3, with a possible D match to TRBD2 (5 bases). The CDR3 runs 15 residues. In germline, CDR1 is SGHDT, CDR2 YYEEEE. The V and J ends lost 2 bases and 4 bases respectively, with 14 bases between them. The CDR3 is CASSFKERISDTQYF. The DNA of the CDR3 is TGTGCCAGCAGCTTTAAGGAGCGGATATCAGATACGCAGTATTTT.

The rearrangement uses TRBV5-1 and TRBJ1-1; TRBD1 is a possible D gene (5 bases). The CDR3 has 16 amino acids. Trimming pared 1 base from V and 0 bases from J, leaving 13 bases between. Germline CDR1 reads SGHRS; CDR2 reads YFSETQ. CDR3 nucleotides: TGCGCCAGCAGCTTGCAGGGTGTTTCGATGAACACTGAAGCTTTCTTT. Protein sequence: CASSLQGVSMNTEAFF.

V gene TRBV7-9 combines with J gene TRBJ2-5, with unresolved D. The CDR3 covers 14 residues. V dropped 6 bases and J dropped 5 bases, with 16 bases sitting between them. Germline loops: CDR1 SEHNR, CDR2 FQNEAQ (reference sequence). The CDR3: CASRGSGFQETQYF. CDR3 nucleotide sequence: TGTGCCAGCAGGGGTTCCGGGTTTCAGGAGACCCAGTACTTC.

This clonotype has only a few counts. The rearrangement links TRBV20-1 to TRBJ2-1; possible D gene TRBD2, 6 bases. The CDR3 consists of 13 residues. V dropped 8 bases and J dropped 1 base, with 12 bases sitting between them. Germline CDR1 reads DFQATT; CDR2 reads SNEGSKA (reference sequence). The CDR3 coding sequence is TGCAGTCTCGGGAGATTTTCCTACAATGAGCAGTTCTTC. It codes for CSLGRFSYNEQFF.

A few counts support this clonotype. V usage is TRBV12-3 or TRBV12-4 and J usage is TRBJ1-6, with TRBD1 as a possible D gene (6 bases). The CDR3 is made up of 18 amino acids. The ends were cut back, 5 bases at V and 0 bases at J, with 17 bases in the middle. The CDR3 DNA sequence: TGTGCCAGCAGTGCCTACAGGGCCCTAAGCTCCTATAATTCACCCCTCCACTTT. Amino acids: CASSAYRALSSYNSPLHF.

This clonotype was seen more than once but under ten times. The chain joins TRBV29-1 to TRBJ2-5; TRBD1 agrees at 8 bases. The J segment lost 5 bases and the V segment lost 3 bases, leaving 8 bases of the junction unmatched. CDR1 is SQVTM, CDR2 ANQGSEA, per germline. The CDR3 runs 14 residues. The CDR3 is CSVEKTGEMETQYF. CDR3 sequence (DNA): TGCAGCGTTGAGAAGACAGGGGAAATGGAGACCCAGTACTTC.

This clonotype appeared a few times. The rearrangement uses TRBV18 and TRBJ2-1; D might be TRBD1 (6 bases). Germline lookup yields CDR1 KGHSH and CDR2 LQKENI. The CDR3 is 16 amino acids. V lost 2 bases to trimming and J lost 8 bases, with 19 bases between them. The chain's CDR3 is CASSPIPQGPTDEQFF. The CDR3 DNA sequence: TGTGCCAGCTCACCAATTCCACAGGGTCCGACCGATGAGCAGTTCTTC.

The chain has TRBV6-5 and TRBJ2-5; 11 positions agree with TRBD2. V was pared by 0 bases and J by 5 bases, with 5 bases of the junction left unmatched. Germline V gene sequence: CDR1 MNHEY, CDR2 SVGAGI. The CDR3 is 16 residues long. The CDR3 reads CASSYSSGGVQETQYF. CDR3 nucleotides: TGTGCCAGCAGTTACTCTAGCGGGGGGGTCCAGGAGACCCAGTACTTC.

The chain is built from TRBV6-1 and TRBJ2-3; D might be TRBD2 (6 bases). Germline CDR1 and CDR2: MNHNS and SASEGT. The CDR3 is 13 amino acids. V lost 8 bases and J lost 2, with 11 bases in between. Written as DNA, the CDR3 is TGTGCCAGCGAAAGCGGGTACACAGATACGCAGTATTTT. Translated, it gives CASESGYTDTQYF.